These 24 T cell receptor beta chains were sequenced from one sample in a study of T-cell reconstitution after alpha-beta-depleted transplantation in children. For TCRbeta, the library was prepared with unique molecular identifiers. TCRdb processed the PCR reads anew with MiXCR; each CDR3 protein has one entry. The sample has approximately 300,000 distinct CDR3 sequences, about 9.4% seen once. The sample in question was PBMCs, obtained before TCRalphabeta/CD19-depleted stem cell transplant. Receptors were obtained from a boy under three years old with acute myeloid leukemia, due to receive a stem cell transplant.

This clonotype was seen a few times. The chain carries TRBV7-8 and TRBJ1-5; no firm D call. The CDR3 loop spans 14 amino acids. The ends were cut back, 4 bases at V and 3 bases at J, with 10 bases in the middle. CDR1 SGHVS and CDR2 FQNEAQ come from the germline V gene. The CDR3 region is CASSSSWFNQPQHF. CDR3 DNA sequence: TGTGCCAGCAGCTCTTCATGGTTCAATCAGCCCCAGCATTTT.

There are many counts of this clonotype. V usage is TRBV2 and J usage is TRBJ2-6; unclear D gene. CDR3 length: 14 residues. Germline loops: CDR1 SNHLY, CDR2 FYNNEI. Trimming took off 7 bases at V and 0 bases at J, with 7 bases between the two ends. The CDR3 DNA follows: TGTGCCAGCACCGTTAGCTCTGGGGCCAACGTCCTGACTTTC. It yields the protein CASTVSSGANVLTF.

This chain joins TRBV20-1 and TRBJ2-1, with 11 bases identical to TRBD1. Germline V lookup: CDR1 DFQATT, CDR2 SNEGSKA (reference sequence). The CDR3 has 18 residues. V shed 2 bases and J 0 bases; nucleotides not matched to a gene: 9. This CDR3 is CSARMDRGLTSSYNEQFF. The CDR3 DNA reads as TGCAGTGCTAGAATGGACAGGGGGCTAACGAGCTCCTACAATGAGCAGTTCTTC.

This clonotype was found many times. The rearrangement links TRBV7-6 to TRBJ2-2, with D possibly TRBD1 on 5 matching bases. Trimming shortened V by 5 bases and J by 4 bases, and 17 bases separated the two germline ends. The V gene's germline CDR1 is SGHVS and CDR2 FNYEAQ. The CDR3 contains 16 residues. The CDR3 DNA reads TGTGCCAGCAGCCTAGGGGATCGGCCACTCACCGGGGAGCTGTTTTTT. This codes for CASSLGDRPLTGELFF.

This clonotype has ten or more counts. The V call is TRBV28, the J call TRBJ2-7; D not resolved. The CDR3 covers 13 residues. V dropped 3 bases and J dropped 0 bases, with 6 bases sitting between them. CDR1 and CDR2 from the germline V gene are MDHEN and SYDVKM. CDR3 in amino acids: CASSFRVSYEQYF. CDR3 DNA sequence: TGTGCCAGCAGTTTTCGTGTCTCCTACGAGCAGTACTTC.

The table lists this clonotype with many counts. The V gene is TRBV5-1, the J gene TRBJ2-1, with 9 bases identical to TRBD2. Germline V gene data show CDR1 as SGHRS and CDR2 as YFSETQ. V shed 4 bases and J 4 bases; nucleotides not matched to a gene: 6. The CDR3 runs 15 residues. CDR3: CASSPSGVIYNEQFF. CDR3 nucleotide sequence: TGCGCCAGCAGCCCTAGCGGGGTAATTTACAATGAGCAGTTCTTC.

J is TRBJ2-7 and V is TRBV2; 7 bases fit TRBD1. CDR1 and CDR2 (germline): SNHLY, FYNNEI. This CDR3 comprises 16 residues. V shed 2 bases and J 0 bases; nucleotides not matched to a gene: 7. CDR3 sequence: CASSEWGGDSSYEQYF. CDR3 nucleotide sequence: TGTGCCAGCAGTGAATGGGGTGGGGACAGCTCCTACGAGCAGTACTTC. Full variable domain (outside the CDR3, taken from reference TRBV2 and TRBJ2-7): EPEVTQTPSHQVTQMGQEVILRCVPISNHLYFYWYRQILGQKVEFLVSFYNNEISEKSEIFDDQFSVERPDGSNFTLKIRSTKLEDSAMYFCASSEWGGDSSYEQYFGPGTRLTVT.

This clonotype occurred many times. V usage is TRBV20-1 and J usage is TRBJ1-3; no reliable D call. Germline-derived CDR1 and CDR2 are DFQATT and SNEGSKA (reference sequence). The CDR3 contains 14 residues. V gave up 4 bases and J gave up 0 bases, with 10 bases separating them. CDR3 nucleotide sequence: TGCAGTGCTATGTGGCCTTCCTCTGGAAACACCATATATTTT. Translated: CSAMWPSSGNTIYF.

In its sample, this clonotype was seen many times. This rearrangement joins TRBV12-3 or TRBV12-4 to TRBJ1-1; a weak D match, TRBD1 (5 bases). The CDR3 consists of 12 residues. Trimming took off 2 bases at V and 7 bases at J, with 8 bases between the two ends. Here the CDR3 reads CASSLQGFEAFF. DNA of the CDR3: TGTGCCAGCAGTTTACAGGGATTTGAAGCTTTCTTT.

At least ten counts were recorded for this clonotype. This chain uses TRBV28 with TRBJ2-7; D is unresolved. Germline lookup yields CDR1 MDHEN and CDR2 SYDVKM. CDR3 length: 11 amino acids. Trimming cost V 6 bases and J 3 bases, with 6 bases left between them. CDR3 bases: TGTGCCAGCAGGCAGGACTACGAGCAGTACTTC. Its protein is CASRQDYEQYF. Supplemented by reference TRBV28 and TRBJ2-7, the full variable domain reads DVKVTQSSRYLVKRTGEKVFLECVQDMDHENMFWYRQDPGLGLRLIYFSYDVKMKEKGDIPEGYSVSREKKERFSLILESASTNQTSMYLCASRQDYEQYFGPGTRLTVT.

In its sample, this clonotype was seen many times. J is TRBJ1-2 and V is TRBV28, with 8 bases aligning to TRBD1. The CDR3 extends over 14 amino acids. In germline, CDR1 is MDHEN, CDR2 SYDVKM. Trimming at V came to 5 bases and at J to 4 bases, leaving 6 bases not matched to a gene. This CDR3 reads CASSPSDRGYGYTF. The CDR3 region has the DNA TGTGCCAGCAGTCCCTCCGACAGGGGCTATGGCTACACCTTC.

This clonotype was detected ten times or more. One end of the junction does not line up with germline, which may come from a read error. The J gene is TRBJ2-3, the V gene TRBV5-1; 9 bases match TRBD2. The CDR3 length is 15 residues. Germline loops: CDR1 SGHRS, CDR2 YFSETQ. The CDR3 DNA reads as TGTGCCAGCAGCTTAGGGCTAGCGGGGACAGATACGCAGTATTTT. This sequence encodes CASSLGLAGTDTQYF.

Ten or more counts support this clonotype. The chain has TRBV7-9 and TRBJ1-1; D gene uncertain. The CDR3 consists of 12 residues. Germline V gives CDR1 SEHNR, CDR2 FQNEAQ (reference sequence). Trimming left V 3 bases short and J 0 bases short, with 2 bases between. CDR3 DNA sequence: TGTGCCAGCAGCTTCTTGAACACTGAAGCTTTCTTT. This translates into CASSFLNTEAFF. Using reference TRBV7-9 and TRBJ1-1 for the parts outside the CDR3, the full variable domain is DTGVSQNPRHKITKRGQNVTFRCDPISEHNRLYWYRQTLGQGPEFLTYFQNEAQLEKSRLLSDRFSAERPKGSFSTLEIQRTEQGDSAMYLCASSFLNTEAFFGQGTRLTVV.

This chain links TRBV12-3 or TRBV12-4 with TRBJ2-1; D is perhaps TRBD2 (5 bases). The CDR3 spans 14 residues. Trimming shortened V by 5 bases and J by 9 bases, and 17 bases separated the two germline ends. For the CDR3, the DNA is TGTGCCAGCAGTCCGGGGTCCCACTTCACTGAGCAGTTCTTC. It translates to CASSPGSHFTEQFF.

The chain couples TRBV28 to TRBJ2-1, with D perhaps matching TRBD2 (6 bases). The germline CDR1 and CDR2 sequences are MDHEN and SYDVKM. The V and J ends lost 5 bases and 3 bases respectively, with 11 bases between them. This CDR3 spans 14 amino acids. CDR3 nucleotides: TGTGCCAGCAGTGCTTGGGAGGTCTACAATGAGCAGTTCTTC. The encoded protein is CASSAWEVYNEQFF.

In its sample, this clonotype was seen many times. This rearrangement joins TRBV7-8 to TRBJ2-2; weak D call: TRBD2 (7 bases). With 5 bases removed from V and 4 bases from J, the gap between germline ends came to 23 bases. Per the germline V gene, CDR1 is SGHVS and CDR2 is FQNEAQ. This CDR3 has 18 residues. CDR3 protein: CASSPGASGWGRTGELFF. Here the CDR3 DNA reads TGTGCCAGCAGCCCGGGGGCTAGCGGCTGGGGGCGCACCGGGGAGCTGTTTTTT.

This clonotype was found many times. The chain employs TRBV7-3 and TRBJ2-1; 14 bases match TRBD2. J gave up 6 bases and V 3 bases, and 7 bases lay outside the gene matches. The CDR3 runs 17 residues. CDR1 is SGHTA and CDR2 is FQGTGA in the germline V gene. CDR3 nucleotides: TGTGCCAGCAGCTTGACTAGCGGGGGGGCCGGGGGCAATGAGCAGTTCTTC. This sequence encodes CASSLTSGGAGGNEQFF.

The sample holds many counts of this clonotype. The chain links TRBV28 to TRBJ2-7; D ambiguous. Germline V gene lookup returns CDR1 MDHEN and CDR2 SYDVKM. The CDR3 covers 16 residues. Trimming took off 3 bases at V and 8 bases at J, with 23 bases between the two ends. The CDR3 DNA reads TGTGCCAGCAGTTTGCCCCCTAGTGGGTCTCTTGGACAGCAGTACTTC. Translation: CASSLPPSGSLGQQYF.

This clonotype was observed many times. The chain recombines TRBV12-3 or TRBV12-4 with TRBJ1-3; unclear D gene. The CDR3 has 17 residues. Between the trimmed V and J ends, which lost 3 bases and 1 base, there was a span of 16 bases. The CDR3 region has the DNA TGTGCCAGCAGTTTCAGGCTGCGATGGTGGTCTGGAAACACCATATATTTT. Amino acids: CASSFRLRWWSGNTIYF.

This clonotype was recorded many times. This chain connects TRBV20-1 to TRBJ1-1; 7 bases agree with TRBD1. Germline-derived CDR1 and CDR2 are DFQATT and SNEGSKA (reference sequence). This CDR3 contains 14 residues. Unmatched junction bases numbered 10, after V lost 5 bases and J lost 4 bases. The CDR3: CSALERGLGTEAFF. The CDR3 nucleotides read TGCAGTGCTCTAGAGAGGGGGCTAGGCACTGAAGCTTTCTTT.

This clonotype has ten or more counts. The rearrangement uses TRBV12-3 or TRBV12-4 and TRBJ2-7; no clear D gene. V was trimmed by 5 bases and J by 5 bases, leaving 10 bases between them. The CDR3 consists of 12 residues. In DNA, the CDR3 is TGTGCCAGCAGTCCCCCAGGAGACGAGCAGTACTTC. This gives the protein CASSPPGDEQYF.

This clonotype was counted ten times or more. This chain links TRBV18 with TRBJ2-7; TRBD1 matches at 11 bases. CDR1 and CDR2 from the germline V gene are KGHSH and LQKENI. This CDR3 comprises 15 residues. The V segment lost 4 bases and the J segment 2 bases; nucleotides outside the gene matches: 4. This CDR3 reads CASSLGQGATYEQYF. CDR3 DNA: TGTGCCAGCTCACTAGGACAGGGGGCCACCTACGAGCAGTACTTC. Using reference TRBV18 and TRBJ2-7 for the parts outside the CDR3, the full variable domain is NAGVMQNPRHLVRRRGQEARLRCSPMKGHSHVYWYRQLPEEGLKFMVYLQKENIIDESGMPKERFSAEFPKEGPSILRIQQVVRGDSAAYFCASSLGQGATYEQYFGPGTRLTVT.

This clonotype was recorded a few times. V gene TRBV21-1 combines with J gene TRBJ2-7; the tabulated D call, TRBD1, remains unverified against the DNA. TRBV21-1 has pseudogene status. CDR3 length: 18 residues. CDR3 nucleotide sequence: TGTGCCAGCAGCAAAGCGTCCCCAGGGGACCTTTCTACCTACGAGCAGTACTTC. This translates into CASSKASPGDLSTYEQYF.

The chain has TRBV28 and TRBJ1-2, with D perhaps matching TRBD1 (6 bases). The CDR3 is made up of 12 amino acids. Germline V gene data show CDR1 as MDHEN and CDR2 as SYDVKM. The V end lost 7 bases, the J end lost 4 bases, and 10 bases lay between the germline ends. The CDR3 reads CASKGHLYGYTF. As DNA, the CDR3 is TGTGCCAGCAAGGGACACCTCTATGGCTACACCTTC.